This TCR beta chain was found in a study of blood T cell repertoires in COVID-19. This clone has more than one count but fewer than ten. V was shortened by 1 base and J by 3 bases, with 6 bases between the two germline ends. Germline V gene sequence: CDR1 SEHNR, CDR2 FQNEAQ (reference sequence). This CDR3 has 13 residues. Profiled with immunoSEQ multiplex PCR; TCRdb holds only in-frame clones, not every one. The sample lists more than 95,000 clones; roughly four fifths were seen once. V usage is TRBV7-9 and J usage is TRBJ2-5, with D uncertain. Sequenced: peripheral blood. This TCR derives from a man between 70 and 80 years old with active or convalescent COVID-19. CDR3 residues: CASSLEPKETQYF. In nucleotides, the CDR3 is TGTGCCAGCAGCTTAGAGCCTAAAGAGACCCAGTACTTC.